What follows are 24 T cell receptor beta chains derived from one specimen sequenced in a study of immune cell composition in non-small cell lung cancer. Normal lung was taken at the farthest possible site, at least 3 cm from tumour. TCRdb's table, derived via immunoSEQ multiplex PCR, lists solely in-frame clones and lacks some. The sample has roughly 3,100 clones; around 84% are singletons. Sequenced sample: non-adjacent lung tissue. These receptors came from a human donor with non-small cell lung cancer.

This chain joins TRBV4-3 and TRBJ2-7; D might be TRBD2 (6 bases). CDR3 length equals 16 residues. V was cut by 2 bases and J by 2 bases, with 16 bases left in between. Germline V gene lookup returns CDR1 LGHNA and CDR2 YSLEER. The DNA of the CDR3 is TGCGCCAGCAGCCAAATGTATTTGGACTACGCCTACGAGCAGTACTTC. Its translation: CASSQMYLDYAYEQYF.

The rearrangement joins TRBV28 to TRBJ1-2; possibly TRBD1 for D (5 bases). The V gene lost 8 bases and the J gene lost 5 bases, with 12 bases spanning the gap. This CDR3 has 12 amino acids. Germline V gene data show CDR1 as MDHEN and CDR2 as SYDVKM. The CDR3 protein is CASSAGPYGYTF. The CDR3 region has the DNA TGTGCCAGCTCGGCGGGACCTTATGGCTACACCTTC.

This chain joins TRBV27 and TRBJ2-7, with 7 bases that match TRBD1. V was clipped by 0 bases and J by 3 bases; unmatched bases: 5. There are 15 residues in the CDR3. Germline V gene lookup returns CDR1 MNHEY and CDR2 SMNVEV (reference sequence). The CDR3 region is CASSLSPRTGYEQYF. The CDR3 region has the DNA TGTGCCAGCAGTTTATCGCCTAGGACAGGCTACGAGCAGTACTTC.

This clone was found once. The chain uses TRBV7-6 and TRBJ2-5; TRBD1 is a possible D gene (6 bases). CDR3 length: 15 residues. V dropped 5 bases and J dropped 2 bases, with 15 bases sitting between them. Germline V gene data show CDR1 as SGHVS and CDR2 as FNYEAQ. CDR3 nucleotide sequence: TGTGCCAGCAGCCCCGAGTGGACAGAACAAGAGACCCAGTACTTC. As protein: CASSPEWTEQETQYF.

The chain links TRBV2 to TRBJ2-7; no clear D. V shed 2 bases and J shed 2 bases, with 10 bases lying between them. The CDR3 loop spans 14 amino acids. CDR1 is SNHLY, CDR2 FYNNEI, per germline. The CDR3 region has the DNA TGTGCCAGCAGTGAATCGGTGCAGGCCTACGAGCAGTACTTC. Encoded protein: CASSESVQAYEQYF.

V and J are TRBV9 and TRBJ2-5, with 11 bases that match TRBD1. Looked up from germline, CDR1 is SGDLS and CDR2 is YYNGEE. The CDR3 has 15 amino acids. V lost 3 bases to trimming and J lost 5 bases; unmatched junction nucleotides: 6. CDR3 in amino acids: CASSEDRGPDETQYF. The CDR3 DNA sequence: TGTGCCAGCAGCGAGGACAGGGGGCCGGATGAGACCCAGTACTTC.

The V and J genes are TRBV28 and TRBJ1-1, with a weak D call TRBD1 (6 bases). Germline CDR1 is MDHEN and CDR2 is SYDVKM. The CDR3 covers 13 residues. The ends were cut back, 2 bases at V and 7 bases at J, with 11 bases in the middle. The CDR3 sequence is CASSLGDIDEAFF. The CDR3 region has the DNA TGTGCCAGCAGTTTAGGGGACATTGATGAAGCTTTCTTT.

The chain links TRBV19 to TRBJ2-1; TRBD2 aligns across 10 bases. The CDR3 is 16 amino acids. The ends lost 0 bases at V and 4 bases at J; junction bases unmatched: 3. Germline values: CDR1 LNHDA, CDR2 SQIVND (reference sequence). As DNA, the CDR3 is TGTGCCAGTAGTATAGACGGTAGCGGGGGGTACAATGAGCAGTTCTTC. This codes for CASSIDGSGGYNEQFF.

This clone was detected once. The rearrangement links TRBV27 to TRBJ2-7; 8 bases align to TRBD1. Germline V CDR1 and CDR2: MNHEY, SMNVEV (reference sequence). V was clipped by 6 bases and J by 7 bases; unmatched bases: 11. This CDR3 comprises 14 residues. The CDR3 sequence is CASSAIQGAREQYF. CDR3 bases: TGTGCCAGCAGCGCAATCCAGGGGGCGCGGGAGCAGTACTTC.

The chain uses TRBV5-1 and TRBJ2-1; D might be TRBD2 (6 bases). The germline V and J ends were trimmed by 4 bases and 2 bases, with 10 bases remaining between them. The CDR3 totals 14 residues. CDR1 is SGHRS and CDR2 is YFSETQ in the germline V gene. In DNA form, the CDR3 reads TGCGCCAGCAGCCCGAGACTAGCCTACAATGAGCAGTTCTTC. This encodes CASSPRLAYNEQFF.

This clone was picked up one time. The chain has TRBV30 and TRBJ1-2; 7 bases are shared with TRBD1. The CDR3 covers 13 residues. Per germline, CDR1 GTSNPN and CDR2 SVGIG (reference sequence). V lost 0 bases and J lost 6; bases outside the gene matches: 4. Here the CDR3 reads CAWSVTGAHGYTF. In DNA, the CDR3 is TGTGCCTGGAGTGTAACAGGGGCCCATGGCTACACCTTC.

V usage is TRBV11-1 and J usage is TRBJ2-7; TRBD2 matches 10 bases. This CDR3 is built from 15 residues. Germline CDR1 SGHAT, CDR2 FQDESV (reference sequence). V gave up 5 bases and J gave up 2 bases; unmatched junction bases: 6. The CDR3 is CASSLVSGRAYEQYF. CDR3 nucleotides: TGTGCCAGCAGCCTCGTCAGCGGGAGGGCCTACGAGCAGTACTTC.

Only a few counts were recorded for this clone. The V gene is TRBV5-4, the J gene TRBJ2-2; 7 bases match TRBD2. Germline CDR1 SGHNT, CDR2 YYREEE (reference sequence). The V gene end was trimmed by 0 bases and the J gene end by 1 base; junction bases not matched to a gene: 9. The CDR3 consists of 18 residues. This CDR3 reads CASSLGGRLAVNTGELFF. The CDR3 DNA sequence: TGTGCCAGCAGCTTGGGAGGACGGCTAGCGGTGAACACCGGGGAGCTGTTTTTT.

V and J are TRBV11-2 and TRBJ2-3; 12 bases are a match to TRBD1. Germline trimming cut 1 base from V and 8 bases from J; bases unmatched to any gene: 7. Germline assignment: CDR1 SGHAT and CDR2 FQNNGV. The CDR3 is made up of 16 amino acids. The DNA of the CDR3 is TGTGCCAGCAGCTTAGGGGGGACAGGGGGCATCGGTACGCAGTATTTT. It is translated as CASSLGGTGGIGTQYF.

The V gene is TRBV4-1, the J gene TRBJ2-2; D possibly corresponds to TRBD2 (6 bases). Per germline, CDR1 MGHRA and CDR2 YSYEKL. The CDR3 spans 12 residues. Trimming left V 3 bases short and J 8 bases short, with 7 bases between. CDR3 region: CASSQGGGELFF. The CDR3 nucleotides are TGCGCCAGCAGCCAGGGGGGTGGGGAGCTGTTTTTT.

The J gene is TRBJ2-3, the V gene TRBV9; 9 nucleotides line up with TRBD1. The CDR3 spans 18 residues. Germline CDR1 and CDR2: SGDLS and YYNGEE. The junction had 8 bases not matched to a gene; V was cut back by 0 bases and J by 0 bases. CDR3 DNA: TGTGCCAGCAGCGTAGGGGATGGGACAGGGACTAGCACAGATACGCAGTATTTT. This gives the protein CASSVGDGTGTSTDTQYF.

The J gene is TRBJ1-2, the V gene TRBV5-4, with 9 bases fitting TRBD1. The CDR3 spans 18 residues. V trimming: 4 bases; J trimming: 3 bases; junction bases outside the gene matches: 16. Germline V gives CDR1 SGHNT, CDR2 YYREEE (reference sequence). CDR3 sequence reads: CASSASGDREARYYGYTF. CDR3 bases: TGTGCCAGCAGCGCCTCGGGGGACAGGGAGGCTCGGTACTATGGCTACACCTTC.

J is TRBJ1-3 and V is TRBV18; D remains ambiguous. V was pared by 3 bases and J by 0 bases, with 12 bases between. The germline V gene has CDR1 KGHSH and CDR2 LQKENI. The CDR3 is 16 residues long. As DNA, the CDR3 is TGTGCCAGCTCACCCTACGACTCCAGCTCTGGAAACACCATATATTTT. Protein: CASSPYDSSSGNTIYF.

The chain is built from TRBV29-1 and TRBJ2-5; 10 positions agree with TRBD1. The CDR3 is made up of 16 amino acids. V gave up 0 bases and J gave up 3 bases; unmatched junction bases: 7. Germline V gene sequence: CDR1 SQVTM, CDR2 ANQGSEA. The CDR3 region has the DNA TGCAGCGTTGAAGATCCTTGGACAGGGGGAAAAGAGACCCAGTACTTC. Translated, it gives CSVEDPWTGGKETQYF.

The chain carries TRBV7-2 and TRBJ2-1; D may be TRBD2 (6 bases). The CDR3 is 16 amino acids. V was clipped by 1 base and J by 0 bases, with 10 bases between them. Germline CDR1 SGHTA, CDR2 FQGNSA. This chain's CDR3 is CASSLVGSGSYNEQFF. In nucleotides, the CDR3 is TGTGCCAGCAGCTTAGTGGGTAGCGGCTCCTACAATGAGCAGTTCTTC.

V and J are TRBV7-2 and TRBJ1-2; the D gene is possibly TRBD1 (5 bases). Trimming shortened V by 5 bases and J by 12 bases, and 25 bases separated the two germline ends. There are 15 residues in the CDR3. From germline, CDR1 is SGHTA and CDR2 FQGNSA. Here the CDR3 DNA reads TGTGCCAGCAGCCCATCCCCCGGCAGCCAGGGTAGTGACACCTTC. This codes for CASSPSPGSQGSDTF.

The rearrangement links TRBV27 to TRBJ2-1; 7 positions match TRBD2. The CDR3 covers 18 residues. Germline CDR1 MNHEY, CDR2 SMNVEV (reference sequence). The V gene end was trimmed by 6 bases and the J gene end by 0 bases; junction bases not matched to a gene: 14. The CDR3 bases are TGTGCCAGCAGCTCGCTTAACCAGCGGGGCAGCTCCTACAATGAGCAGTTCTTC. As protein: CASSSLNQRGSSYNEQFF.

CDR3 DNA sequence: TGTGCCAGCAGCCAAGGGCATCGACTGACGAACACTGAAGCTTTCTTT. This encodes CASSQGHRLTNTEAFF. The chain joins TRBV14 to TRBJ1-1, with D hard to call. Between the trimmed V and J ends, which lost 1 base and 1 base, there was a span of 13 bases. The CDR3 loop spans 16 amino acids. Germline V gene data show CDR1 as SGHDN and CDR2 as FVKESK.

The J gene is TRBJ1-2, the V gene TRBV5-1, with D possibly matching TRBD1 (5 bases). Germline values: CDR1 SGHRS, CDR2 YFSETQ. V lost 0 bases and J lost 0, with 18 bases in between. The length of the CDR3 is 18 residues. The CDR3 reads CASSLGAQGSWSNYGYTF. CDR3 nucleotides: TGCGCCAGCAGCTTGGGAGCCCAGGGCTCGTGGTCTAACTATGGCTACACCTTC. Full variable domain (rest looked up from reference TRBV5-1 and TRBJ1-2): KAGVTQTPRYLIKTRGQQVTLSCSPISGHRSVSWYQQTPGQGLQFLFEYFSETQRNKGNFPGRFSGRQFSNSRSEMNVSTLELGDSALYLCASSLGAQGSWSNYGYTFGSGTRLTVV.